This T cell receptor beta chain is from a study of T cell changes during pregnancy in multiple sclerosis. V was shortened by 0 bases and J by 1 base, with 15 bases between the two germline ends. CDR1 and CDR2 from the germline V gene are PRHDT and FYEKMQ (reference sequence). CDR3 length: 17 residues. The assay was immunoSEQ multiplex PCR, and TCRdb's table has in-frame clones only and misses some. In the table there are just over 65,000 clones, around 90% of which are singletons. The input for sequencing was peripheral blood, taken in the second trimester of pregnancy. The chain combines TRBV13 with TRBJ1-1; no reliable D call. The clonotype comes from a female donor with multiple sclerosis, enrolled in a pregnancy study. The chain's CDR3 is CASSLGALIQPNTEAFF. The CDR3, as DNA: TGTGCCAGCAGCTTAGGGGCTTTGATACAGCCGAACACTGAAGCTTTCTTT.